This is a list of T cell receptor beta chains from one sample in a study of blood T cell repertoires in COVID-19. Only in-frame clones appear in the TCRdb table, and some are missing; sequencing was by immunoSEQ multiplex PCR. Of over 200,000 clones listed, 75% to 90% were seen once; the top ten hold 4.5% to 5.5%. The sample was peripheral blood. Every receptor here comes from a human donor in a cohort sampled during active COVID-19. Each CDR3 is given with its conserved first and last residue. The order of the fields is J gene, D gene, V gene, clone size, CDR3 DNA, CDR3 protein. D genes are given only for firm matches. A clone size is listed for some rows: how often the clone was seen (once, few, many), or a class if it is expanded.

J: TRBJ1-1
D: -
V: TRBV11-2
size: -
DNA: TGTGCCAGCAGCCCTGACAGACTGAACACTGAAGCTTTCTTT
CDR3: CASSPDRLNTEAFF

J: TRBJ2-7
D: -
V: TRBV3-1/TRBV3-2
size: few
DNA: TGTGCCAGCAGCCAAGTATTCAGCGCCTACGAGCAGTACTTC
CDR3: CASSQVFSAYEQYF

J: TRBJ2-1
D: -
V: TRBV9
size: many
DNA: TGTGCCAGCAGCGTAGTGCCCTCTAGGCCCAATGAGCAGTTCTTC
CDR3: CASSVVPSRPNEQFF

J: TRBJ1-2
D: TRBD1
V: TRBV6-5
size: -
DNA: TGTGCCAGCAGACCCGACAGGGTGCCTGGCTACACCTTC
CDR3: CASRPDRVPGYTF

J: TRBJ2-1
D: TRBD2
V: TRBV5-1
size: few
DNA: TGCGCCAGCAGCTTGGCGCTAGCGGGAGGGAATAAGTTCTTC
CDR3: CASSLALAGGNKFF

J: TRBJ2-1
D: TRBD2
V: TRBV28
size: -
DNA: TGTGCCAGCAGTTATCGGGGCGCGGGAGGGCCCAATGAGCAGTTCTTC
CDR3: CASSYRGAGGPNEQFF

J: TRBJ2-7
D: -
V: TRBV6-5
size: -
DNA: TGTGCCAGCAGTTACAGAGGCTACGAGCAGTACTTC
CDR3: CASSYRGYEQYF

J: TRBJ1-2
D: TRBD1
V: TRBV6-5
size: -
DNA: TGTGCCAGCAGTCTCCGGGACAGGGAGGGGTATGGCTACACCTTC
CDR3: CASSLRDREGYGYTF

J: TRBJ2-3
D: TRBD2
V: TRBV4-3
size: -
DNA: TGCGCCAGCAGCCAAGGCGGCGGGACTAGCGGGAGGGATACGCAGTATTTT
CDR3: CASSQGGGTSGRDTQYF

J: TRBJ1-3
D: TRBD1
V: TRBV5-1
size: -
DNA: TGCGCCAGCAGCTTGGAAGGGGGCGAAAACACCATATATTTT
CDR3: CASSLEGGENTIYF

J: TRBJ2-6
D: TRBD2
V: TRBV2
size: once
DNA: TGTGCCAGCAGTGCGCGGCACCGGGGGGTAGGGGCCAACGTCCTGACTTTC
CDR3: CASSARHRGVGANVLTF

J: TRBJ2-1
D: TRBD2
V: TRBV4-3
size: -
DNA: TGCGCCAGCAGCCAAGATTTAAGCGGGAGGGACCTTGTCCATGAGCAGTTCTTC
CDR3: CASSQDLSGRDLVHEQFF

J: TRBJ2-3
D: -
V: TRBV6-5
size: medium-sized
DNA: TGTGCCAGCAGTTATGGGGGCCTTGGGGATACGCAGTATTTT
CDR3: CASSYGGLGDTQYF

J: TRBJ1-1
D: -
V: TRBV6-6
size: few
DNA: TGTGCCAGCATTCGGGACACAACTGAAGCTTTCTTT
CDR3: CASIRDTTEAFF

J: TRBJ1-2
D: TRBD1
V: TRBV4-2
size: -
DNA: TGTGCCAGCAGCCCACCGAACGACAGGGGGCATGGCTACACCTTC
CDR3: CASSPPNDRGHGYTF

J: TRBJ2-2
D: -
V: TRBV28
size: -
DNA: TGTGCCACCCACCGGAGGACGAACACCGGGGAGCTGTTTTTT
CDR3: CATHRRTNTGELFF

J: TRBJ2-6
D: -
V: TRBV18
size: -
DNA: TGTGCCAGCTCCCCGCAGGTGCCCTCTGGGGCCAACGTCCTGACTTTC
CDR3: CASSPQVPSGANVLTF

J: TRBJ2-4
D: -
V: TRBV4-3
size: -
DNA: TGCGCCAGCAGCCAAGGGGTACAGGGCGCGGCGGCCAAAAACATTCAGTACTTC
CDR3: CASSQGVQGAAAKNIQYF

J: TRBJ1-2
D: -
V: TRBV6-5
size: -
DNA: TGTGCCAGCAGTTACTCCCCCCGGGAAGGCTACACCTTC
CDR3: CASSYSPREGYTF

J: TRBJ2-5
D: TRBD1
V: TRBV11-3
size: -
DNA: TGTGCCAGCAGCACCCGAGGGGGCGCCGAGACCCAGTACTTC
CDR3: CASSTRGGAETQYF

J: TRBJ2-7
D: TRBD2
V: TRBV7-2
size: -
DNA: TGTGCCAGCAGCTTATCCTCTAGCGGGAGGCCCTACGAGCAGTACTTC
CDR3: CASSLSSSGRPYEQYF

J: TRBJ2-7
D: TRBD2
V: TRBV9
size: -
DNA: TGTGCCAGCAGCCGTAGCGGGAGGTACGAGCAGTACTTC
CDR3: CASSRSGRYEQYF

J: TRBJ2-5
D: -
V: TRBV3-1/TRBV3-2
size: few
DNA: TGTGCCAGCAGCCAAGTTGGGGGCTTTACCCAGTACTTC
CDR3: CASSQVGGFTQYF

J: TRBJ1-5
D: -
V: TRBV7-8
size: -
DNA: TGTGCCAGCAGCTTAGCGCTAGGTGTCGGTCAGCCCCAGCATTTT
CDR3: CASSLALGVGQPQHF

J: TRBJ2-7
D: TRBD1
V: TRBV5-6
size: once
DNA: TGTGCCAGCAGCTTGGCCGGGACAGGGCTCCCCTACGAGCAGTACTTC
CDR3: CASSLAGTGLPYEQYF

J: TRBJ1-2
D: TRBD1
V: TRBV10-3
size: -
DNA: TGTGCCATCAGTACAGGGGGAGCTAACTATGGCTACACCTTC
CDR3: CAISTGGANYGYTF

J: TRBJ1-2
D: TRBD1
V: TRBV6-6
size: -
DNA: TGTGCCAGCAGTCGAACAGGGGGTAGAGGCTACACCTTC
CDR3: CASSRTGGRGYTF

J: TRBJ2-7
D: TRBD1
V: TRBV24-1
size: few
DNA: TGTGCCACCAGTGATCCTCGGGACAGAACCTACGAGCAGTACTTC
CDR3: CATSDPRDRTYEQYF

J: TRBJ1-3
D: -
V: TRBV9
size: -
DNA: TGTGCCAGCAGCGTAGACGGTTCTCGGGGTGCTGGAAACACCATATATTTT
CDR3: CASSVDGSRGAGNTIYF

J: TRBJ1-2
D: -
V: TRBV30
size: -
DNA: TGTGCCTGGAGTCGGGCGGGGGCCAAAAACTATGGCTACACCTTC
CDR3: CAWSRAGAKNYGYTF

J: TRBJ1-5
D: TRBD1
V: TRBV12-3/TRBV12-4
size: -
DNA: TGTGCCAGTGACAGGGGGCCGAATCAGCCCCAGCATTTT
CDR3: CASDRGPNQPQHF

J: TRBJ1-2
D: -
V: TRBV5-1
size: once
DNA: TGCGCCAGCAGTGCGACGGGGTCAGGGACTTCTAACTATGGCTACACCTTC
CDR3: CASSATGSGTSNYGYTF

J: TRBJ2-7
D: -
V: TRBV7-2
size: -
DNA: TGTGCCAGCAGCTTAAATCCCCTAGGAACCTACGAGCAGTACTTC
CDR3: CASSLNPLGTYEQYF

J: TRBJ2-5
D: TRBD2
V: TRBV3-1/TRBV3-2
size: many
DNA: TGTGCCAGCAGCCAAGATCAAGCGGGGTGGGAAGAGACCCAGTACTTC
CDR3: CASSQDQAGWEETQYF

J: TRBJ1-5
D: -
V: TRBV30
size: -
DNA: TGTGCCTGGAGTGTAGGCAGGGTAGCTGTTAGTAGCAATCAGCCCCAGCATTTT
CDR3: CAWSVGRVAVSSNQPQHF

J: TRBJ2-1
D: TRBD2
V: TRBV5-6
size: -
DNA: TGTGCCAGCAGCCTTCGGACTAGCGGGAGGACTGAGCAGTTCTTC
CDR3: CASSLRTSGRTEQFF

J: TRBJ1-2
D: -
V: TRBV5-4
size: -
DNA: TGTGCCAGCTCAAGACAGAACTATGGCTACACCTTC
CDR3: CASSRQNYGYTF

J: TRBJ2-5
D: -
V: TRBV7-2
size: -
DNA: TGTGCCAGCAGCCCTACGGGGAGTCGGGGAGAGACCCAGTACTTC
CDR3: CASSPTGSRGETQYF

J: TRBJ2-2
D: TRBD1
V: TRBV5-4
size: few
DNA: TGTGCCAGCAGCTCCGGGACAGGGGTCACCGGGGAGCTGTTTTTT
CDR3: CASSSGTGVTGELFF

J: TRBJ1-4
D: -
V: TRBV27
size: many
DNA: TGTGCCAGCAGTTACAGGGATCCAACTAATGAAAAACTGTTTTTT
CDR3: CASSYRDPTNEKLFF

J: TRBJ1-2
D: TRBD1
V: TRBV9
size: -
DNA: TGTGCCAGCAGCGTAACCGACAGGGCGATCTATGGCTACACCTTC
CDR3: CASSVTDRAIYGYTF

J: TRBJ2-5
D: -
V: TRBV6-5
size: -
DNA: TGTGCCAGCATCCCCGGGAGCAAGCAAGAGACCCAGTACTTC
CDR3: CASIPGSKQETQYF

J: TRBJ1-4
D: -
V: TRBV28
size: -
DNA: TGTGCCAGCAGCTCGAACCCCCCGGGACACACTAATGAAAAACTGTTTTTT
CDR3: CASSSNPPGHTNEKLFF

J: TRBJ2-2
D: TRBD1
V: TRBV27
size: -
DNA: TGTGCCAGCAGTTTACAGGGGGCGCTTTTCGGCGGGGAGCTGTTTTTT
CDR3: CASSLQGALFGGELFF

J: TRBJ1-2
D: -
V: TRBV11-2
size: -
DNA: TGTGCCAGCAGCCTTCCGACAGGTCGGGATAACTATGGCTACACCTTC
CDR3: CASSLPTGRDNYGYTF

J: TRBJ2-7
D: TRBD2
V: TRBV2
size: -
DNA: TGTGCCAGCAACCCCAGGCCGACTAGCGGGGGAGTCCCCTCCTACGAGCAGTACTTC
CDR3: CASNPRPTSGGVPSYEQYF

J: TRBJ2-1
D: TRBD2
V: TRBV30
size: -
DNA: TGTGCCTGGACCCTAACTAGCGGGAGGCCCTCCTACAATGAGCAGTTCTTC
CDR3: CAWTLTSGRPSYNEQFF